This T cell receptor beta chain appears in the sequencing data of a study of molecular identifiers for immune sequencing clone quantification. TCRdb redid the calling of the PCR reads with MiXCR, one entry per CDR3 protein. The sample contains fewer than 350,000 distinct CDR3 sequences, 20% to 25% of which appear only once. Libraries for naive CD8 T cells, which were made from about 20,000 to 1,000,000 sorted cells, drew on 10%, 30% or 50% of the RNA. In the sort, naive CD8 T cells were defined as CD8+CD4-CCR7+CD45RA+. The table lists this clonotype with many counts. V gave up 6 bases and J gave up 3 bases, with 12 bases separating them. The germline CDR1 and CDR2 sequences are SGHDT and YYEEEE. The CDR3 contains 13 residues.

Sequencing was carried out using naive CD8+ T cells from blood, with Jurkat cell RNA spiked in. As to subset: FACS-sorted CD8+CD4-CCR7+CD45RA+ naive T cells. The V gene is TRBV5-6, the J gene TRBJ1-1, with a possible D match to TRBD1 (6 bases). This receptor was identified in a human donor in good health. Some libraries in this study had Jurkat cell RNA spiked in. CDR3 nucleotide sequence: TGTGCCAGCACCGAGGGGGGCTACACTGAAGCTTTCTTT. This sequence encodes CASTEGGYTEAFF.